This paragraph covers one T cell receptor beta chain sequence. Its target is not known. This specimen comes from a study of graft-versus-host responses after intestinal transplantation. Study-wide points: Detected in recipient marrow were GvH clones, some of which were first observed in ileum or blood.

Sequenced by immunoSEQ multiplex PCR; TCRdb stores in-frame clones only, minus some. The table lists around 40,000 clones, over 80% of them singletons, with roughly 3.4% in the top ten. The material sequenced was PBMCs, taken less than 1,400 days after transplant. This sequence was found in a human patient who received an intestinal transplant, so some T cells may come from the graft donor.

This chain's CDR3 is CASSLRGEGYTF. CDR3 DNA sequence: TGTGCCAGCAGTTTAAGGGGGGAAGGCTACACCTTC. The V gene is TRBV28, the J gene TRBJ1-2; a possible D gene is TRBD1 (6 bases). The CDR3 extends over 12 amino acids. Germline CDR1 is MDHEN and CDR2 is SYDVKM. With 2 bases removed from V and 8 bases from J, the gap between germline ends came to 9 bases.